This T cell receptor beta chain was found in a study of T cell changes during pregnancy in multiple sclerosis. The table came from immunoSEQ multiplex PCR; TCRdb's copy has only in-frame clones and leaves some out. The sample yields approximately 130,000 clones, 95% to 98% seen once. The CDR3 has 15 residues. Germline CDR1 is MNHEY and CDR2 is SMNVEV (reference sequence). J lost 6 bases, V lost 2 bases, and 7 bases had no gene match. This material consisted of peripheral blood, taken after pregnancy. The genes are TRBV27 and TRBJ2-3; the match to TRBD2 covers 8 bases. The TCR originated in a female donor with multiple sclerosis, enrolled in a pregnancy study. Here the CDR3 reads CASSLIGLADDTQYF. The CDR3 DNA reads as TGTGCCAGCAGTTTAATTGGACTAGCAGACGATACGCAGTATTTT.